This record covers a single T cell receptor (beta chain). Antigen unknown. This sample is drawn from a study of graft-versus-host responses after intestinal transplantation. About the research overall: Each recipient received a multivisceral, liver-intestinal, or isolated intestinal graft. Anti-thymocyte globulin induction was given to all recipients, followed by tacrolimus and steroids for 2 to 3 years. Study-wide points: Allograft clonal ratios (graft-versus-host to host-versus-graft) were high in patients who had graft-donor T cell macrochimerism. Some GvH clones appeared in ileal mucosa or blood before recipient bone marrow.

CDR1 is SNHLY and CDR2 is FYNNEI in the germline V gene. The CDR3 length is 16 residues. J lost 10 bases, V lost 6 bases, and 16 bases had no gene match. TCRdb's table, derived via immunoSEQ multiplex PCR, lists solely in-frame clones and lacks some. Among over 75,000 clones listed, approximately 90% were seen once. The genes are TRBV2 and TRBJ2-1; 9 bases agree with TRBD1. The sample consisted of unstimulated CD8+ T cells sorted from spleen or lymph node cells, taken before transplant. The clonotype comes from a human donor who was the organ donor for an intestinal transplant. The CDR3 sequence: CASRNPGTGRGKEQFF. In DNA, the CDR3 is TGTGCCAGCAGAAACCCCGGGACAGGGAGGGGGAAAGAGCAGTTCTTC.